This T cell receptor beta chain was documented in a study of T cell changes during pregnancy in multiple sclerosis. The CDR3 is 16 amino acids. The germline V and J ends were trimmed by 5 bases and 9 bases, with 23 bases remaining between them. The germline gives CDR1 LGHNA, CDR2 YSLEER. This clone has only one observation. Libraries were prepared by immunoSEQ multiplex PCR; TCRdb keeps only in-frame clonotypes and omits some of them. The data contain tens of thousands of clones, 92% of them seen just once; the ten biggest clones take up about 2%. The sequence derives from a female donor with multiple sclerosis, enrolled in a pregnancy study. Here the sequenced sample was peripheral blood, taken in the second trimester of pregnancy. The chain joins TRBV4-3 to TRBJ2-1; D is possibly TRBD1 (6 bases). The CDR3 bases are TGCGCCAGCAGCGTGGGGGCCCTCTCCTCGCAGGGTGAGCAGTTCTTC. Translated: CASSVGALSSQGEQFF.